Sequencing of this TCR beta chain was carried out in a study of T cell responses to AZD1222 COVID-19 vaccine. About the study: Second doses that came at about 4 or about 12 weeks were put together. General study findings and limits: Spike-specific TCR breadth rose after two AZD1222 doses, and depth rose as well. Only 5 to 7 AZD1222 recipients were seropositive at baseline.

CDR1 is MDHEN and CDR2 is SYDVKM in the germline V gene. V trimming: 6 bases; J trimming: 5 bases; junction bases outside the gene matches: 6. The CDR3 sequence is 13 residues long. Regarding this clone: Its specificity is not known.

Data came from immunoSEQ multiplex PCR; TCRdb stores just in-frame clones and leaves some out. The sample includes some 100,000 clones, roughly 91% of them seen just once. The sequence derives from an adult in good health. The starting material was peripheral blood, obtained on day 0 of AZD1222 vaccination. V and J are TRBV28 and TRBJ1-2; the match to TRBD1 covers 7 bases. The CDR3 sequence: CASRTGQSYGYTF. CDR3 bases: TGTGCCAGCAGGACGGGACAGTCTTATGGCTACACCTTC.